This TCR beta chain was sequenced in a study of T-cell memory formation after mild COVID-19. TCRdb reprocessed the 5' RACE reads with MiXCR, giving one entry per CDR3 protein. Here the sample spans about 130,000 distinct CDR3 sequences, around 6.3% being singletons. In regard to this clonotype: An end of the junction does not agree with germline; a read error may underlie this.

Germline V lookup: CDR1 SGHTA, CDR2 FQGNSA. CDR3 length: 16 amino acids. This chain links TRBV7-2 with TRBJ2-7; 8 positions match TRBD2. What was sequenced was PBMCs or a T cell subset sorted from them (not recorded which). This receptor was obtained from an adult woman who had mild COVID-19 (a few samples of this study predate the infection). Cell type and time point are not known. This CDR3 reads CAGSSRAASGPYEQYF. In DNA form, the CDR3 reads TGTGCCGGCAGCTCCCGGGCGGCTAGCGGGCCCTACGAGCAGTACTTC.